This record covers a single TCR beta chain. Its matching antigen is unknown. The data derive from a study of vaccination and CD4 T cells after COVID-19. Overall study context: Each of the control cultures got a CEFX pool, an HIV-1 Nef pool, or no peptide.

The study sequenced cultured CD4+ T cell DNA using the Oncomine TCR Beta short-read assay. TCRdb re-called the PCR reads through MiXCR, storing one row per CDR3 protein. The table has just over 14,000 distinct CDR3 sequences, approximately 52% seen once. Between the trimmed V and J ends, which lost 8 bases and 4 bases, there was a span of 13 bases. The CDR3 has 13 amino acids. CDR1 is MNHEY and CDR2 is SMNVEV in the germline V gene (reference sequence). Treatment reported: roughly 10-day PBMC culture with coronavirus spike peptide pools or control peptides (ViraFEST assay). General observations from the study: From about 20 to 38, the median of SARS-CoV-2-reactive clonotypes rose without reaching significance.

This TCR came from a human donor who had recovered from COVID-19. The rearrangement links TRBV27 to TRBJ2-3, with a possible D match to TRBD2 (6 bases). Sequencing was performed on CD4+ T cells from blood, cultured in vitro. The CDR3 loop reads CASGRRGSDTQYF. CDR3 DNA: TGTGCCAGCGGGAGGAGGGGCTCAGATACGCAGTATTTT.